The next 4 T cell receptor beta chains were all read from a single sample in a study of shared clonotypes between healthy human individuals (dated by TCRdb to 2019 to 2021). Library method: the immunoSEQ multiplex PCR assay. TCRdb took this table from immuneACCESS and kept in-frame rearrangements with V and J called. Such tables lack part of the clones; where checked against another copy, unresolved V genes explain under half of the gap, and the rest is unexplained. For this sample there are under 2,000,000 clones; approximately 95% appear just once. 1.2% of the sample is taken by the ten largest. For the CD8 naive samples, CD45RO-negative cells were positively selected for CCR7, yielding a CD45RA+CCR7+ population from which TemRA cells were excluded. The sample consisted of naive CD8+ T cells sorted from blood. This sample's cell subset or site label indicates: CD45RA+CCR7+. The receptors originated from a man aged 18-30 years in good health.

The V gene is TRBV10-1, the J gene TRBJ1-2; tentatively, D is TRBD1 (6 bases). With 7 bases removed from V and 2 bases from J, the gap between germline ends came to 14 bases. CDR3 length: 14 amino acids. The V gene's germline CDR1 is WNHNN and CDR2 SYGVQD (reference sequence). CDR3 DNA: TGCGCCAGCATCTGTACAGGGTACAACTATGGCTACACCTTC. Protein sequence: CASICTGYNYGYTF.

Only one count was recorded for this clone. V and J are TRBV9 and TRBJ2-2; no firm D call. Germline-derived CDR1 and CDR2 are SGDLS and YYNGEE. The CDR3 sequence is 14 residues long. The V and J ends lost 7 bases and 0 bases respectively, with 10 bases between them. This chain's CDR3 is CASEDVANTGELFF. The CDR3 region has the DNA TGTGCCAGCGAGGACGTCGCGAACACCGGGGAGCTGTTTTTT.

The chain has TRBV4-3 and TRBJ2-5; either TRBD1 or TRBD2 may fit D (6 bases each). In germline, CDR1 is LGHNA, CDR2 YSLEER. Trimming left V 0 bases short and J 8 bases short, with 31 bases between. This CDR3 is 20 amino acids long. The CDR3 DNA reads TGCGCCAGCAGCCAAGATCATGTAATAACAGGGAGGCGGGAAGACCAAACCCAGTACTTC. Residues: CASSQDHVITGRREDQTQYF.

The genes are TRBV21-1 and TRBJ2-1; the table assigns TRBD2, which was not confirmed against the DNA. TRBV21-1 is a recognized pseudogene. The CDR3 has 17 amino acids. The CDR3 spells CASSKVPSGGLGNEQFF. The CDR3 bases are TGTGCCAGCAGCAAAGTTCCTAGCGGCGGTCTGGGGAATGAGCAGTTCTTC.